This TCR beta chain stems from a study of molecular identifiers for immune sequencing clone quantification. Study-wide findings and caveats: In naive cells, under 1% of molecules belonged to clones above 20 RNA copies, against over 97% in effector cells.

Previously described methods and listed TCR primers produced bulk TCR libraries. Each CDR3 protein gets one entry after TCRdb re-called the PCR reads with MiXCR. The sample yields about 97,000 distinct CDR3 sequences, 30% to 35% seen once. Input for naive CD8 libraries was roughly 19,000 to 1,000,000 sorted cells; the RNA fraction used was 10%, 30% or 50%. For naive CD8 T cells, sorting used the CD8+CD4-CCR7+CD45RA+ phenotype. On this clonotype itself: Its specificity is unknown.

Germline V gene lookup returns CDR1 LGHDT and CDR2 YNNKEL (reference sequence). V gave up 4 bases and J gave up 0 bases, with 16 bases separating them. This CDR3 contains 16 residues. The V and J genes are TRBV3-1 and TRBJ2-7, with a weak D call TRBD1 (6 bases). Sequenced material: naive CD8+ T cells from blood, with Jurkat cell RNA spiked in. The subset was: FACS-sorted CD8+CD4-CCR7+CD45RA+ naive T cells. The receptor comes from a human donor in good health. Some libraries in this study had Jurkat cell RNA spiked in. The CDR3 DNA sequence: TGTGCCAGCAGCCCTACTCTCCGGGACAACTCCTACGAGCAGTACTTC. Its protein is CASSPTLRDNSYEQYF.